The rows below give T cell receptor beta chains drawn from one sample of a study of Ad26.COV2.S vaccination and SARS-CoV-2 variants. Some clones are missing from TCRdb's copy, which holds only in-frame ones; the method was immunoSEQ multiplex PCR. The sample lists approximately 240,000 clones; approximately 88% were seen once. Material: peripheral blood, obtained in a trial of Ad26.COV2.S vaccine versus placebo. The receptors originated from a person between 18 and 65 years old who received the Ad26.COV2.S COVID-19 vaccine or a placebo. CDR3s include the opening cysteine and the closing phenylalanine or tryptophan. Each record gives: D gene, V gene, clone size, J gene, CDR3 DNA, CDR3 protein. The D gene is left open where the match is weak. Only some rows state a clone size, as once, few, many or a class for expanded clones.

.,TRBV28,many,TRBJ1-1,TGTGCCAGCTTCGGGGGAATGAACACTGAAGCTTTCTTT,CASFGGMNTEAFF
TRBD2,TRBV7-9,.,TRBJ2-5,TGTGCCAGCAGCCGCCTAAGACTAGCGGGAGAGTACCAAGAGACCCAGTACTTC,CASSRLRLAGEYQETQYF
.,TRBV29-1,.,TRBJ1-1,TGCAGCGTTGAAGTGGTGGGGGGCGGCACTGAAGCTTTCTTT,CSVEVVGGGTEAFF
.,TRBV5-1,.,TRBJ2-1,TGCGCCAGCAGCTTGGCCATTGTAGGCTACAATGAGCAGTTCTTC,CASSLAIVGYNEQFF
.,TRBV10-2,once,TRBJ1-5,TGCGCCAGCAGGAGGGGTAGTGGCAATCAGCCCCAGCATTTT,CASRRGSGNQPQHF
.,TRBV4-3,.,TRBJ2-2,TGCGCCAGCAGCCAAGAGCGGGAAGCGAACACCGGGGAGCTGTTTTTT,CASSQEREANTGELFF
TRBD2,TRBV19,.,TRBJ2-1,TGTGCCAGCAAGTTTACTAGCGGGCGCGGAGAGCAGTTCTTC,CASKFTSGRGEQFF
.,TRBV24-1,.,TRBJ2-7,TGTGCCACCCCCGGGGAACAAGGCTACGAGCAGTACTTC,CATPGEQGYEQYF
.,TRBV3-1/TRBV3-2,.,TRBJ1-6,TGTGCCAGCAGCCACCTCGCGGGGGATTCACCCCTCCACTTT,CASSHLAGDSPLHF
.,TRBV6-2/TRBV6-3,.,TRBJ1-1,TGTGCCAGCAGTTTCCCAGGAGCTTTCTTT,CASSFPGAFF
.,TRBV9,.,TRBJ1-1,TGTGCCAGCAGACCCACGGGGCTCGGCACTGAAGCTTTCTTT,CASRPTGLGTEAFF
TRBD1,TRBV5-6,.,TRBJ1-5,TGTGCCAGCAGTTCCGGGACAGGGATCCAGCCCCAGCATTTT,CASSSGTGIQPQHF
.,TRBV6-5,.,TRBJ2-7,TGTGCCAGCAGCCAAAACTACGAGCAGTACTTC,CASSQNYEQYF
TRBD2,TRBV5-5,.,TRBJ2-7,TGTGCCAGCAGCTTTGGGCTAGCGGCCTCCTACGAGCAGTACTTC,CASSFGLAASYEQYF